Listed here are 30 T cell receptor beta chains from one sample, sequenced in a study of cytomegalovirus exposure and HLA in healthy donors. Data came from immunoSEQ multiplex PCR; TCRdb stores just in-frame clones and leaves some out. The table records around 150,000 clones, 85% to 90% of them present only once. Specimen: PBMCs. These receptor sequences come from a woman aged 18 to 35 in good health and CMV-seropositive.

CDR3 sequence (DNA): TGTGCCAGCAGTTACAATGGGGCAAGCACAGATACGCAGTATTTT. This encodes CASSYNGASTDTQYF. The V gene is TRBV6-5, the J gene TRBJ2-3, with a tentative D call TRBD1 (5 bases). Germline assignment: CDR1 MNHEY and CDR2 SVGAGI. The CDR3 spans 15 residues. V was pared by 2 bases and J by 0 bases, with 9 bases between.

CDR3 loop: CASRSGQVGEQYF. In DNA, the CDR3 is TGCGCCAGCAGGTCGGGACAGGTGGGAGAGCAGTACTTC. The V call is TRBV5-1, the J call TRBJ2-7, with TRBD1 identical over 8 bases. Germline V CDR1 and CDR2: SGHRS, YFSETQ. Losses at the gene ends were 5 bases for V and 7 bases for J; bases not matched to a gene: 8. This CDR3 contains 13 residues. The full variable domain, its missing parts supplied by reference TRBV5-1 and TRBJ2-7, is KAGVTQTPRYLIKTRGQQVTLSCSPISGHRSVSWYQQTPGQGLQFLFEYFSETQRNKGNFPGRFSGRQFSNSRSEMNVSTLELGDSALYLCASRSGQVGEQYFGPGTRLTVT.

This rearrangement joins TRBV6-5 to TRBJ2-1; D is perhaps TRBD2 (6 bases). Germline CDR1 and CDR2: MNHEY and SVGAGI. This CDR3 has 13 amino acids. The ends were cut back, 5 bases at V and 6 bases at J, with 11 bases in the middle. The CDR3 sequence is CASSGGGINEQFF. The CDR3 coding sequence is TGTGCCAGCAGTGGTGGAGGGATCAATGAGCAGTTCTTC.

The chain couples TRBV28 to TRBJ2-7; tentative D call: TRBD1 (6 bases). CDR1 MDHEN and CDR2 SYDVKM come from the germline V gene. This CDR3 has 15 residues. Trimming stripped 4 bases from V and 7 bases from J, with 20 bases between. The CDR3 spells CASSSGQRRSGEQYF. The CDR3 DNA sequence: TGTGCCAGCAGTTCCGGACAGCGTCGCTCGGGGGAGCAGTACTTC.

The genes are TRBV11-3 and TRBJ2-5; 7 bases agree with TRBD2. The germline CDR1 and CDR2 sequences are SGHNT and YENEEA. V shed 0 bases, J shed 1 base, and the junction held 5 bases outside the gene matches. The CDR3 runs to 16 residues. The CDR3 DNA follows: TGTGCCAGCAGCTTAGATGGGGGGGGGAGCCAAGAGACCCAGTACTTC. This codes for CASSLDGGGSQETQYF.

This chain links TRBV27 with TRBJ2-3, with 11 bases fitting TRBD2. V shed 4 bases and J 2 bases; nucleotides not matched to a gene: 11. The CDR3 contains 18 residues. CDR1 MNHEY and CDR2 SMNVEV come from the germline V gene (reference sequence). DNA of the CDR3: TGTGCCAGCAGTTCAAGACTAGCGGGGAGGGGATTCACAGATACGCAGTATTTT. Translating gives CASSSRLAGRGFTDTQYF.

V and J are TRBV19 and TRBJ1-5, with D unclear. Deletions cut 3 bases from V and 6 bases from J, with 9 bases between. The CDR3 spans 13 residues. The germline V gene has CDR1 LNHDA and CDR2 SQIVND (reference sequence). CDR3 region: CASSIRGSQPQHF. CDR3 coding DNA: TGTGCCAGTAGTATTCGCGGGTCTCAGCCCCAGCATTTT.

CDR3 DNA sequence: TGTGCCAGCAACCCCTTGAGTAGCGGGACGTCGATTCAGTACTTC. Translating gives CASNPLSSGTSIQYF. The chain links TRBV2 to TRBJ2-4; the match to TRBD2 covers 8 bases. V shed 7 bases, J shed 10 bases, and the junction held 15 bases outside the gene matches. The CDR3 totals 15 residues. Germline CDR1 SNHLY, CDR2 FYNNEI. The full variable domain, its missing parts supplied by reference TRBV2 and TRBJ2-4, is EPEVTQTPSHQVTQMGQEVILRCVPISNHLYFYWYRQILGQKVEFLVSFYNNEISEKSEIFDDQFSVERPDGSNFTLKIRSTKLEDSAMYFCASNPLSSGTSIQYFGAGTRLSVL.

The chain joins TRBV5-4 to TRBJ2-2; 8 bases map to TRBD2. The length of the CDR3 is 13 residues. V lost 4 bases to trimming and J lost 7 bases; unmatched junction nucleotides: 3. In germline, CDR1 is SGHNT, CDR2 YYREEE (reference sequence). CDR3 region: CASSPRGGGELFF. CDR3 in DNA: TGTGCCAGCAGCCCACGGGGGGGCGGGGAGCTGTTTTTT.

The V call is TRBV30, the J call TRBJ2-3; TRBD2 is a possible D gene (6 bases). The ends were cut back, 4 bases at V and 3 bases at J, with 8 bases in the middle. The CDR3 runs to 12 residues. Germline V gene lookup returns CDR1 GTSNPN and CDR2 SVGIG (reference sequence). Here the CDR3 DNA reads TGTGCCTGGACGGGAGTTACAGATACGCAGTATTTT. It encodes CAWTGVTDTQYF. Together with reference TRBV30 and TRBJ2-3, the CDR3 gives the full variable domain: SQTIHQWPATLVQPVGSPLSLECTVEGTSNPNLYWYRQAAGRGLQLLFYSVGIGQISSEVPQNLSASRPQDRQFILSSKKLLLSDSGFYLCAWTGVTDTQYFGPGTRLTVL.

The sample holds a few counts of this clone. V usage is TRBV6-6 and J usage is TRBJ1-5; D possibly corresponds to TRBD1 (6 bases). The CDR3 loop spans 15 amino acids. V dropped 0 bases and J dropped 11 bases, with 17 bases sitting between them. Germline V gives CDR1 MNHNY, CDR2 SVGAGI (reference sequence). The CDR3 sequence is CASSYSMDSQGTQHF. DNA for the CDR3: TGTGCCAGCAGTTACTCGATGGACAGTCAAGGTACCCAGCATTTT.

The chain joins TRBV7-9 to TRBJ2-4, with D possibly TRBD1 on 5 matching bases. With 3 bases removed from V and 0 bases from J, the gap between germline ends came to 15 bases. The germline V gene has CDR1 SEHNR and CDR2 FQNEAQ (reference sequence). The CDR3 spans 17 residues. CDR3 residues: CASSFEPRQLAKNIQYF. The CDR3 DNA follows: TGTGCCAGCAGCTTCGAGCCCAGACAGCTAGCCAAAAACATTCAGTACTTC.

The J gene is TRBJ2-7, the V gene TRBV11-2; TRBD2 agrees at 10 bases. Trimming took 4 bases from V and 7 from J; bases not matched to a gene: 7. CDR1 is SGHAT, CDR2 FQNNGV, per germline. The CDR3 length is 14 residues. CDR3 region: CASSSPTAGGEQYF. The DNA of the CDR3 is TGTGCCAGCAGCTCCCCGACAGCGGGGGGGGAGCAGTACTTC.

This chain uses TRBV11-3 with TRBJ2-5; 8 bases align to TRBD1. The CDR3 spans 16 residues. Unmatched junction bases numbered 10, after V lost 5 bases and J lost 2 bases. Germline values: CDR1 SGHNT, CDR2 YENEEA. DNA of the CDR3: TGTGCCAGCAGCAAATGGACAGGGCAGGAGCAAGAGACCCAGTACTTC. It specifies CASSKWTGQEQETQYF.

CDR3 coding DNA: TGTGCCAGCAGCTCCCTCTACAATCCTAGCGGGAGCTCCTACGAGCAGTACTTC. Its translation: CASSSLYNPSGSSYEQYF. The chain combines TRBV11-2 with TRBJ2-7; 10 nucleotides match TRBD2. CDR1 and CDR2 (germline): SGHAT, FQNNGV. V shed 4 bases and J 0 bases; nucleotides not matched to a gene: 12. The CDR3 spans 18 residues.

The chain has TRBV2 and TRBJ2-1; 9 nucleotides align to TRBD2. The CDR3 extends over 13 amino acids. V shed 8 bases and J 7 bases; nucleotides not matched to a gene: 6. Per germline, CDR1 SNHLY and CDR2 FYNNEI. CDR3 coding DNA: TGTGCCAGCGGTGGGCGGGAGGGGAATGAGCAGTTCTTC. Its translation is CASGGREGNEQFF.

V is TRBV5-6 and J is TRBJ2-5, with 8 bases aligning to TRBD1. The CDR3 totals 16 residues. J was trimmed by 4 bases and V by 2 bases; bases with no gene match: 10. Germline lookup yields CDR1 SGHDT and CDR2 YYEEEE. CDR3 residues: CASSFSPSRGRETQYF. Written as DNA, the CDR3 is TGTGCCAGCAGCTTTTCCCCCTCCAGGGGGCGAGAGACCCAGTACTTC.

The genes are TRBV25-1 and TRBJ2-1; TRBD2 is a possible D gene (5 bases). Trimming left V 1 base short and J 3 bases short, with 10 bases between. The CDR3 spans 15 residues. The germline V gene encodes CDR1 MGHDK and CDR2 SYGVNS. The CDR3 protein is CASSESGIDYNEQFF. The DNA for the CDR3 is TGTGCCAGCAGTGAATCGGGGATAGACTACAATGAGCAGTTCTTC.

The rearrangement joins TRBV19 to TRBJ2-3, with 9 bases lining up with TRBD1. V lost 5 bases to trimming and J lost 1 base; unmatched junction nucleotides: 4. From germline, CDR1 is LNHDA and CDR2 SQIVND (reference sequence). The CDR3 is made up of 15 amino acids. Here the CDR3 reads CASSSWTGGTDTQYF. Written as DNA, the CDR3 is TGTGCCAGTAGTTCATGGACAGGGGGCACAGATACGCAGTATTTT.

This chain links TRBV4-1 with TRBJ2-7, with D maybe TRBD2 (5 bases). The CDR3 covers 16 residues. The V end was cut by 2 bases, the J end by 3 bases, with 17 bases between. The germline gives CDR1 MGHRA, CDR2 YSYEKL. The CDR3 DNA reads as TGCGCCAGCAGCCAATCGACTAACCCGCTAAGCTACGAGCAGTACTTC. Its protein product is CASSQSTNPLSYEQYF.

This chain uses TRBV9 with TRBJ1-1; D gene uncertain. CDR1 and CDR2 (germline): SGDLS, YYNGEE. This CDR3 comprises 13 residues. Trimming cost V 0 bases and J 6 bases, with 9 bases left between them. CDR3 nucleotides: TGTGCCAGCAGCGTAGGTCTCCTAGCTGAAGCTTTCTTT. It encodes CASSVGLLAEAFF.

This clone was counted a few times. The rearrangement uses TRBV11-2 and TRBJ2-1; 9 nucleotides line up with TRBD2. Germline CDR1 reads SGHAT; CDR2 reads FQNNGV. The CDR3 consists of 16 residues. Trimming at V came to 7 bases and at J to 6 bases, leaving 13 bases not matched to a gene. CDR3 in DNA: TGTGCCAGCACCCCCTGGGCTAGCGGGATTGTCAATGAGCAGTTCTTC. This gives the protein CASTPWASGIVNEQFF.

The chain combines TRBV6-5 with TRBJ2-7, with D perhaps TRBD2 (6 bases). Trimming shortened V by 0 bases and J by 6 bases, and 12 bases separated the two germline ends. In germline, CDR1 is MNHEY, CDR2 SVGAGI. CDR3 length: 14 amino acids. CDR3 bases: TGTGCCAGCAGTTACTCACTAGCCGAAAGCGAGCAGTACTTC. It is translated as CASSYSLAESEQYF.

The rearrangement links TRBV18 to TRBJ2-7; no definite D call. Trimming shortened V by 3 bases and J by 4 bases, and 13 bases separated the two germline ends. This CDR3 is 14 amino acids long. Germline CDR1 reads KGHSH; CDR2 reads LQKENI. Here the CDR3 DNA reads TGTGCCAGCTCACCCTTCCAGGAAAATTACGAGCAGTACTTC. This translates into CASSPFQENYEQYF.

The rearrangement links TRBV9 to TRBJ2-5, with 12 bases that match TRBD2. CDR3 size: 15 residues. The V segment lost 3 bases and the J segment 3 bases; nucleotides outside the gene matches: 3. Germline CDR1 and CDR2: SGDLS and YYNGEE. For the CDR3, the DNA is TGTGCCAGCAGCGACCGACTAGCGGGAGAAGAGACCCAGTACTTC. Its translation: CASSDRLAGEETQYF.

This chain joins TRBV6-5 and TRBJ1-1, with D possibly TRBD1 on 5 matching bases. The CDR3 is made up of 16 amino acids. From germline, CDR1 is MNHEY and CDR2 SVGAGI. V was pared by 0 bases and J by 7 bases, with 18 bases between. The CDR3 region has the DNA TGTGCCAGCAGTTACTCTCCAGGGCGGGGAGGAGATGAAGCTTTCTTT. Its protein product is CASSYSPGRGGDEAFF.

CDR3 in amino acids: CASSVQGSYEQYF. CDR3 sequence (DNA): TGTGCCAGCAGCGTGCAGGGGTCCTACGAGCAGTACTTC. The chain has TRBV5-6 and TRBJ2-7; possibly TRBD1 for D (6 bases). The V gene's germline CDR1 is SGHDT and CDR2 YYEEEE. The CDR3 loop spans 13 amino acids. Trimming removed 4 bases at V and 1 base at J, with 9 bases between. The full variable domain, with the rest looked up from reference TRBV5-6 and TRBJ2-7, is DAGVTQSPTHLIKTRGQQVTLRCSPKSGHDTVSWYQQALGQGPQFIFQYYEEEERQRGNFPDRFSGHQFPNYSSELNVNALLLGDSALYLCASSVQGSYEQYFGPGTRLTVT.

The rearrangement uses TRBV27 and TRBJ2-1, with 12 nucleotides matching TRBD2. V lost 8 bases, J lost 5 bases, and 4 bases stayed unmatched. Germline lookup yields CDR1 MNHEY and CDR2 SMNVEV (reference sequence). The CDR3 totals 14 residues. The CDR3: CASLLAGGHNEQFF. In DNA form, the CDR3 reads TGTGCCAGCCTGCTAGCGGGAGGGCACAATGAGCAGTTCTTC.

The genes are TRBV4-2 and TRBJ1-1, with D hard to call. The ends were cut back, 0 bases at V and 2 bases at J, with 19 bases in the middle. In germline, CDR1 is LGHNA, CDR2 YNFKEQ. The CDR3 is 18 residues long. The CDR3 spells CASSQDRGGGDSNTEAFF. In DNA form, the CDR3 reads TGTGCCAGCAGCCAAGATCGAGGAGGAGGAGATTCTAACACTGAAGCTTTCTTT.

This chain joins TRBV18 and TRBJ1-3; tentative D call: TRBD1 (6 bases). The length of the CDR3 is 14 residues. V lost 3 bases and J 2 bases, leaving 8 bases between the germline ends. The germline gives CDR1 KGHSH, CDR2 LQKENI. In DNA, the CDR3 is TGTGCCAGCTCACCGTCAGGGGCTGGAAACACCATATATTTT. Its translation: CASSPSGAGNTIYF.